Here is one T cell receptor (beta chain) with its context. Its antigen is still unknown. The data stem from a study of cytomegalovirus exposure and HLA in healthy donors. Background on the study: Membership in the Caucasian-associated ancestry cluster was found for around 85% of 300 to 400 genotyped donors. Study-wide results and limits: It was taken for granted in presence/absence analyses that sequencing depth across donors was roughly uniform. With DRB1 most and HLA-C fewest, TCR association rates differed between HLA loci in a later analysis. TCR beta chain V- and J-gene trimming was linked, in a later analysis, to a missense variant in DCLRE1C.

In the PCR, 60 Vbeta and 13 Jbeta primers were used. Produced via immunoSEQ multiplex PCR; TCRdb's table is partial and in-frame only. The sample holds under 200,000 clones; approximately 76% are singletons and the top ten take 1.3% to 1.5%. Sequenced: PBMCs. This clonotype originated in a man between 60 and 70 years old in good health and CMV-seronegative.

CDR3 coding DNA: TGCGCCAGCAGCTTTGAGTACGAGCAGTACTTC. Its protein is CASSFEYEQYF. This chain connects TRBV5-1 to TRBJ2-5; D is unclear. The end of the DNA is better explained by TRBJ2-7, so the J call may be wrong. This CDR3 comprises 11 residues. Germline V gene lookup returns CDR1 SGHRS and CDR2 YFSETQ.